The 24 T cell receptor beta chains given below trace back to one sample, sequenced in a study of T cell changes during pregnancy in multiple sclerosis. TCRdb keeps only in-frame clones here, not all; method: immunoSEQ multiplex PCR. The sample lists about 40,000 clones, around 90% seen once, with about 0.42% in the top ten. Source: CD4+ T cells from peripheral blood mononuclear cells, taken in the third trimester of pregnancy. The receptors shown here come from a female donor in good health, enrolled as a control in a pregnancy study.

The V call is TRBV2, the J call TRBJ2-7, with 7 bases lining up with TRBD2. CDR1 is SNHLY, CDR2 FYNNEI, per germline. This CDR3 has 15 residues. With V trimmed by 7 bases and J by 5 bases, 14 bases remained unmatched. The CDR3 DNA sequence: TGTGCCAGCACCGAGGGAGGGGAAAGCAGCCACGAGCAGTACTTC. This translates into CASTEGGESSHEQYF.

The chain employs TRBV10-3 and TRBJ1-2; the match to TRBD1 covers 7 bases. The CDR3 contains 13 residues. The V segment lost 10 bases and the J segment 6 bases; nucleotides outside the gene matches: 11. CDR1 and CDR2 from the germline V gene are ENHRY and SYGVKD. The CDR3 DNA sequence: TGTGCCACCTCCGGGACAGCCGGGGATGGCTACACCTTC. It yields the protein CATSGTAGDGYTF.

Only a few counts were recorded for this clone. The chain couples TRBV5-1 to TRBJ2-1, with TRBD1 identical over 8 bases. The CDR3 is made up of 15 amino acids. The J segment lost 5 bases and the V segment lost 1 base, leaving 5 bases of the junction unmatched. CDR1 is SGHRS, CDR2 YFSETQ, per germline. CDR3 sequence reads: CASSLSDRAHNEQFF. Written as DNA, the CDR3 is TGCGCCAGCAGCTTGTCGGACAGGGCCCACAATGAGCAGTTCTTC.

This chain links TRBV7-3 with TRBJ2-1; TRBD1 is a possible D gene (6 bases). Per germline, CDR1 SGHTA and CDR2 FQGTGA. V lost 4 bases, J lost 0 bases, and 16 bases lay in between. This CDR3 contains 17 residues. The DNA of the CDR3 is TGTGCCAGCAGCTCAGGGGAAGTTGGGAGCTCCTACAATGAGCAGTTCTTC. Translation gives CASSSGEVGSSYNEQFF.

This CDR3 is CASSPPRTSGRTYEQYF. In DNA form, the CDR3 reads TGTGCCAGCTCACCACCTCGGACTAGCGGGCGGACCTACGAGCAGTACTTC. The chain carries TRBV18 and TRBJ2-7, with 11 bases that match TRBD2. Germline CDR1 reads KGHSH; CDR2 reads LQKENI. The CDR3 totals 17 residues. Trimming cost V 0 bases and J 2 bases; bases outside gene matches: 6. Variable domain in full (rest from reference TRBV18 and TRBJ2-7): NAGVMQNPRHLVRRRGQEARLRCSPMKGHSHVYWYRQLPEEGLKFMVYLQKENIIDESGMPKERFSAEFPKEGPSILRIQQVVRGDSAAYFCASSPPRTSGRTYEQYFGPGTRLTVT.

This clone was counted a single time. This chain links TRBV2 with TRBJ2-5; tentative D call: TRBD1 (6 bases). The CDR3 loop spans 14 amino acids. CDR1 and CDR2 from the germline V gene are SNHLY and FYNNEI. Trimming took 2 bases from V and 2 from J, leaving 9 bases between them. The CDR3 DNA is TGTGCCAGCAGTGAACAGGGGAAGCAAGAGACCCAGTACTTC. It yields the protein CASSEQGKQETQYF.

The chain has TRBV6-1 and TRBJ2-3; 11 bases map to TRBD2. CDR1 is MNHNS and CDR2 is SASEGT in the germline V gene. The CDR3 extends over 18 amino acids. Trimming removed 0 bases from V and 5 bases from J; junction bases left unmatched: 10. CDR3 region: CASSEARTSGQGVDTQYF. In nucleotides, the CDR3 is TGTGCCAGCAGTGAAGCGCGGACTAGCGGGCAGGGGGTAGATACGCAGTATTTT.

The chain couples TRBV7-6 to TRBJ2-3; 11 nucleotides agree with TRBD2. Germline lookup yields CDR1 SGHVS and CDR2 FNYEAQ. The CDR3 runs 13 residues. The ends lost 7 bases at V and 5 bases at J; junction bases unmatched: 2. The CDR3 DNA reads as TGTGCCAGCACTAGCGGGAGGAGAGATACGCAGTATTTT. Translating gives CASTSGRRDTQYF.

This chain connects TRBV2 to TRBJ2-5; D may be TRBD2 (5 bases). The CDR3 is 14 residues long. V was clipped by 8 bases and J by 5 bases, with 18 bases between them. Germline V gives CDR1 SNHLY, CDR2 FYNNEI. This CDR3 reads CASVPGLPGETQYF. The CDR3 DNA reads as TGTGCCAGCGTACCAGGACTCCCGGGGGAGACCCAGTACTTC.

The chain recombines TRBV30 with TRBJ1-2, with 7 bases identical to TRBD1. The V gene's germline CDR1 is GTSNPN and CDR2 SVGIG (reference sequence). Unmatched junction bases numbered 3, after V lost 2 bases and J lost 3 bases. The CDR3 has 13 residues. The chain's CDR3 is CAWSLGGYYGYTF. The CDR3 DNA is TGTGCCTGGAGTCTAGGGGGCTACTATGGCTACACCTTC.

This chain connects TRBV15 to TRBJ2-1; D perhaps matches TRBD2 (5 bases). The V gene's germline CDR1 is LNHNV and CDR2 YYDKDF (reference sequence). V was cut by 0 bases and J by 7 bases, with 10 bases left in between. This CDR3 comprises 14 residues. The CDR3 reads CATSRDLAMNEQFF. CDR3 DNA sequence: TGTGCCACCAGCAGAGATTTAGCGATGAATGAGCAGTTCTTC.

Only a few counts were recorded for this clone. V gene TRBV27 combines with J gene TRBJ2-1; 8 nucleotides match TRBD1. The CDR3 covers 16 residues. V lost 2 bases and J lost 3; bases outside the gene matches: 6. Germline CDR1 reads MNHEY; CDR2 reads SMNVEV (reference sequence). The CDR3 sequence is CASSLPTGGHYNEQFF. DNA for the CDR3: TGTGCCAGCAGTTTACCCACAGGGGGGCACTACAATGAGCAGTTCTTC.

This sequence joins TRBV19 and TRBJ2-3; TRBD2 agrees at 13 bases. The junction had 7 bases not matched to a gene; V was cut back by 6 bases and J by 1 base. Per germline, CDR1 LNHDA and CDR2 SQIVND (reference sequence). The CDR3 sequence is 17 residues long. The CDR3 DNA follows: TGTGCCAGTAGGGGGACTAGCGGGAACTCGGGCACAGATACGCAGTATTTT. It is translated as CASRGTSGNSGTDTQYF.

This clone was counted between two and nine times. This rearrangement joins TRBV20-1 to TRBJ1-2, with D possibly TRBD1 on 5 matching bases. The V and J ends lost 5 bases and 7 bases respectively, with 11 bases between them. CDR1 and CDR2 from the germline V gene are DFQATT and SNEGSKA (reference sequence). CDR3 length: 11 residues. The CDR3 spells CSAPLGGGYTF. The CDR3 region has the DNA TGCAGTGCTCCTTTGGGGGGTGGCTACACCTTC.

This chain connects TRBV10-1 to TRBJ2-7, with TRBD1 identical over 10 bases. CDR1 is WNHNN and CDR2 is SYGVQD in the germline V gene (reference sequence). V shed 8 bases and J 3 bases; nucleotides not matched to a gene: 7. CDR3 length: 14 amino acids. The CDR3 DNA sequence: TGCGCCAGCCCGACAGACAGGGGGCTCTACGAGCAGTACTTC. It yields the protein CASPTDRGLYEQYF.

This clone was detected only a few times. Other DNA variants within this sample encode the same CDR3. The DNA for the CDR3 is TGTGCCAGCAGTGGACGGACAGTACTTCAAGAGACCCAGTACTTC. Residues: CASSGRTVLQETQYF. The chain is built from TRBV2 and TRBJ2-5, with D possibly being TRBD1 (6 bases). Trimming took 4 bases from V and 2 from J, leaving 14 bases between them. The CDR3 spans 15 residues. Germline CDR1 SNHLY, CDR2 FYNNEI.

The chain is built from TRBV30 and TRBJ1-1; 7 bases are shared with TRBD1. Germline V gene data show CDR1 as GTSNPN and CDR2 as SVGIG (reference sequence). The V and J ends lost 5 bases and 1 base, in that order; junction bases with no gene match: 4. The CDR3 loop spans 13 amino acids. The CDR3 sequence is CAWDRARNTEAFF. The DNA of the CDR3 is TGTGCCTGGGACAGGGCTAGGAACACTGAAGCTTTCTTT.

This rearrangement joins TRBV15 to TRBJ2-1; tentatively, D is TRBD2 (6 bases). The CDR3 length is 18 residues. Looked up from germline, CDR1 is LNHNV and CDR2 is YYDKDF (reference sequence). With 0 bases removed from V and 3 bases from J, the gap between germline ends came to 18 bases. CDR3 loop: CATSREEGFHSLYNEQFF. In DNA, the CDR3 is TGTGCCACCAGCAGAGAGGAGGGGTTTCACTCGCTCTACAATGAGCAGTTCTTC.

V gene TRBV19 combines with J gene TRBJ1-1; 7 bases fit TRBD1. Germline assignment: CDR1 LNHDA and CDR2 SQIVND (reference sequence). The CDR3 has 12 residues. V was clipped by 10 bases and J by 3 bases; unmatched bases: 5. In DNA, the CDR3 is TGTGCCACCGGGGACAGCTACACTGAAGCTTTCTTT. This encodes CATGDSYTEAFF.

This clone showed up just once. Here the CDR3 reads CASSQATGSDEKLFF. The CDR3, as DNA: TGTGCCAGCAGCCAAGCGACAGGGAGCGACGAAAAACTGTTTTTT. The chain combines TRBV4-2 with TRBJ1-4; 7 nucleotides line up with TRBD1. From germline, CDR1 is LGHNA and CDR2 YNFKEQ. Trimming cost V 1 base and J 8 bases; bases outside gene matches: 7. The CDR3 is made up of 15 amino acids.

The chain combines TRBV7-8 with TRBJ2-1, with 13 nucleotides matching TRBD2. Germline lookup yields CDR1 SGHVS and CDR2 FQNEAQ. V was pared by 6 bases and J by 8 bases, with 7 bases of the junction left unmatched. The CDR3 is 15 residues long. CDR3 residues: CASRRTSGGAHEQFF. CDR3 coding DNA: TGTGCCAGCAGGCGTACTAGCGGGGGGGCCCATGAGCAGTTCTTC.

The V gene is TRBV25-1, the J gene TRBJ1-5; D perhaps matches TRBD1 (5 bases). V dropped 3 bases and J dropped 2 bases, with 11 bases sitting between them. The CDR3 consists of 15 residues. CDR1 is MGHDK and CDR2 is SYGVNS in the germline V gene. CDR3 loop: CASSDQGWGNQPQHF. CDR3 in DNA: TGTGCCAGCAGTGACCAGGGATGGGGCAATCAGCCCCAGCATTTT.

The chain employs TRBV7-2 and TRBJ1-6, with D perhaps matching TRBD1 (5 bases). The CDR3 spans 16 residues. Germline-derived CDR1 and CDR2 are SGHTA and FQGNSA. Trimming stripped 5 bases from V and 0 bases from J, with 11 bases between. The CDR3 DNA is TGTGCCAGCAGCCCCCGACAGAGCTCCTATAATTCACCCCTCCACTTT. Its protein product is CASSPRQSSYNSPLHF.

The V and J genes are TRBV7-2 and TRBJ2-1, with 9 bases identical to TRBD2. The V segment lost 0 bases and the J segment 4 bases; nucleotides outside the gene matches: 4. Germline lookup yields CDR1 SGHTA and CDR2 FQGNSA. This CDR3 region has 16 residues. The CDR3 bases are TGTGCCAGCAGCTTAGCGTCTAGCGGGGTTTACAATGAGCAGTTCTTC. It yields the protein CASSLASSGVYNEQFF.